Listed here is a single TCR beta chain. The antigen is not known. This sample was included in a study of cytomegalovirus exposure and HLA in healthy donors. The V and J ends lost 8 bases and 3 bases respectively, with 13 bases between them. Germline V CDR1 and CDR2: SQVTM, ANQGSEA. The CDR3 spans 12 residues. Study-wide points: In a later analysis, 16,951 TCR beta sequences were associated with HLA alleles at 0.05 false discovery rate.

Though nominally healthy at sampling, donors likely had unrecorded immune exposures. A multiplex PCR was run with 60 Vbeta primers and 13 Jbeta primers. The assay was immunoSEQ multiplex PCR, and TCRdb's table has in-frame clones only and misses some. The profile shows some 120,000 clones, 70% to 80% of them singletons. The source material was PBMCs. The rearrangement links TRBV29-1 to TRBJ2-5, with D possibly TRBD2 on 7 matching bases. The clonotype originates from a woman between 45 and 60 years old in good health and CMV-seropositive. Here the CDR3 reads CSTRGGEETQYF. The CDR3, as DNA: TGCAGCACCCGAGGGGGGGAAGAGACCCAGTACTTC.